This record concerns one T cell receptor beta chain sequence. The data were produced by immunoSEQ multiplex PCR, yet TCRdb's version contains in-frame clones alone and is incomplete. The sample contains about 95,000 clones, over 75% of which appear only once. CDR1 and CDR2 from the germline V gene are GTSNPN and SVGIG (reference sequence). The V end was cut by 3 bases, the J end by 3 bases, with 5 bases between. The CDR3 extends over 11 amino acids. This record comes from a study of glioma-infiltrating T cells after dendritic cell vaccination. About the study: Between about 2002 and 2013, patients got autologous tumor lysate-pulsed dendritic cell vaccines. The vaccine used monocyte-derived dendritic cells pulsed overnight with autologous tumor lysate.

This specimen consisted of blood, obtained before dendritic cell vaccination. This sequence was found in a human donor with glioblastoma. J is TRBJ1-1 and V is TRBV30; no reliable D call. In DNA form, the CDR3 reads TGTGCCTGGAGGTACTACACTGAAGCTTTCTTT. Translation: CAWRYYTEAFF.